A single sample gave rise to the 20 T cell receptor beta chains below, sequenced in a study of blood T cell repertoires in COVID-19. The protocol was immunoSEQ multiplex PCR, while the TCRdb copy is restricted to in-frame clones and leaves out a portion. The sample shows about 190,000 clones, around 84% of them seen only once. Sequenced sample: PBMCs or T cells enriched from blood (not recorded which). Source of these receptors: a woman aged 25 to 45 who had recovered from COVID-19.

The chain links TRBV7-2 to TRBJ2-7; tentatively, D is TRBD1 (6 bases). The CDR3 is 14 amino acids. Germline values: CDR1 SGHTA, CDR2 FQGNSA. Trimming pared 6 bases from V and 5 bases from J, leaving 17 bases between. The CDR3 spells CASRLDSVVDEQYF. The CDR3 DNA is TGTGCCAGCAGATTGGACAGCGTTGTTGACGAGCAGTACTTC. The full variable domain, its missing parts supplied by reference TRBV7-2 and TRBJ2-7, is GAGVSQSPSNKVTEKGKDVELRCDPISGHTALYWYRQSLGQGLEFLIYFQGNSAPDKSGLPSDRFSAERTGGSVSTLTIQRTQQEDSAVYLCASRLDSVVDEQYFGPGTRLTVT.

The V gene is TRBV19, the J gene TRBJ2-7, with TRBD1 identical over 12 bases. The V gene's germline CDR1 is LNHDA and CDR2 SQIVND (reference sequence). With 3 bases clipped from V and 4 bases from J, the junction kept 4 bases outside the gene matches. This CDR3 contains 15 residues. DNA of the CDR3: TGTGCCAGTAGTATCTCGGGACAGGGGGCTTACGAGCAGTACGTC. This gives the protein CASSISGQGAYEQYV.

The chain is built from TRBV9 and TRBJ2-2; 8 bases fit TRBD1. Per germline, CDR1 SGDLS and CDR2 YYNGEE. The CDR3 extends over 13 amino acids. J gave up 7 bases and V 4 bases, and 3 bases lay outside the gene matches. The CDR3 loop reads CASSWTGFGELFF. The CDR3 nucleotides read TGTGCCAGCAGCTGGACAGGGTTCGGGGAGCTGTTTTTT. Full variable domain (remainder filled in from reference TRBV9 and TRBJ2-2): DSGVTQTPKHLITATGQRVTLRCSPRSGDLSVYWYQQSLDQGLQFLIQYYNGEERAKGNILERFSAQQFPDLHSELNLSSLELGDSALYFCASSWTGFGELFFGEGSRLTVL.

V is TRBV5-1 and J is TRBJ2-7; 8 bases fit TRBD2. Germline V gene sequence: CDR1 SGHRS, CDR2 YFSETQ. The CDR3 is 15 residues long. V lost 4 bases and J lost 3; bases outside the gene matches: 9. The CDR3 loop is CASSRRGEGGYEQYF. In DNA, the CDR3 is TGCGCCAGCAGCAGGCGGGGGGAGGGAGGCTACGAGCAGTACTTC.

This clone was found a few times. V is TRBV30 and J is TRBJ1-3, with 8 positions matching TRBD1. The germline V gene has CDR1 GTSNPN and CDR2 SVGIG (reference sequence). V shed 7 bases and J 2 bases; nucleotides not matched to a gene: 4. CDR3 length: 13 residues. CDR3 in DNA: TGTGCCTTCCAGGGGGCGCCTGGAAACACCATATATTTT. It yields the protein CAFQGAPGNTIYF. The whole variable domain, filled in from reference TRBV30 and TRBJ1-3, reads SQTIHQWPATLVQPVGSPLSLECTVEGTSNPNLYWYRQAAGRGLQLLFYSVGIGQISSEVPQNLSASRPQDRQFILSSKKLLLSDSGFYLCAFQGAPGNTIYFGEGSWLTVV.

The rearrangement uses TRBV7-6 and TRBJ1-1, with D unclear. The CDR3 is 14 residues long. CDR1 and CDR2 from the germline V gene are SGHVS and FNYEAQ. Deletions cut 5 bases from V and 1 base from J, with 11 bases between. The CDR3 bases are TGTGCCAGCAGCCCCGTCGGGGAGAACACTGAAGCTTTCTTT. This sequence encodes CASSPVGENTEAFF.

The V and J genes are TRBV28 and TRBJ2-3; D call uncertain. This CDR3 spans 16 amino acids. Germline CDR1 reads MDHEN; CDR2 reads SYDVKM. Trimming took off 0 bases at V and 4 bases at J, with 14 bases between the two ends. CDR3 in DNA: TGTGCCAGCAGTTTATGGAGGTTATACCCGGCAGATACGCAGTATTTT. Translation: CASSLWRLYPADTQYF.

V gene TRBV28 combines with J gene TRBJ2-2; 8 nucleotides agree with TRBD1. The ends lost 3 bases at V and 4 bases at J; junction bases unmatched: 10. From germline, CDR1 is MDHEN and CDR2 SYDVKM. The CDR3 consists of 17 residues. CDR3 DNA sequence: TGTGCCAGCAGTTTCCATCAGGGGGCGCGGGGCACCGGGGAGCTGTTTTTT. This encodes CASSFHQGARGTGELFF.

The chain links TRBV7-9 to TRBJ2-6; TRBD1 matches at 9 bases. The V and J ends lost 8 bases and 4 bases, in that order; junction bases with no gene match: 9. CDR3 size: 16 residues. Germline V gene lookup returns CDR1 SEHNR and CDR2 FQNEAQ (reference sequence). CDR3 sequence: CASRENRGRGANVLTF. The DNA for the CDR3 is TGTGCCAGCCGCGAAAACAGGGGGCGCGGGGCCAACGTCCTGACTTTC.

The chain is built from TRBV19 and TRBJ2-2, with 10 positions matching TRBD2. Germline V gene lookup returns CDR1 LNHDA and CDR2 SQIVND (reference sequence). V lost 6 bases to trimming and J lost 4 bases; unmatched junction nucleotides: 2. CDR3 length equals 14 residues. DNA for the CDR3: TGTGCCAGTAGGAGCGGGGGGGGCACCGGGGAGCTGTTTTTT. Its protein is CASRSGGGTGELFF.

DNA for the CDR3: TGTGCCAGCAGCGTAGGAGGGAATAGAAACACCATATATTTT. It is translated as CASSVGGNRNTIYF. The V call is TRBV9, the J call TRBJ1-3; D remains unclear. Trimming took 0 bases from V and 5 from J, leaving 9 bases between them. CDR1 is SGDLS and CDR2 is YYNGEE in the germline V gene. The CDR3 sequence is 14 residues long.

The V gene is TRBV2, the J gene TRBJ2-2; 10 bases align to TRBD2. This CDR3 has 14 amino acids. The germline V gene encodes CDR1 SNHLY and CDR2 FYNNEI. V gave up 3 bases and J gave up 7 bases; unmatched junction bases: 2. The CDR3 DNA sequence: TGTGCCAGCAGTGAGACTAGCGGGTACGGGGAGCTGTTTTTT. Translation: CASSETSGYGELFF.

The rearrangement joins TRBV5-6 to TRBJ2-2; 8 nucleotides agree with TRBD1. With 4 bases clipped from V and 6 bases from J, the junction kept 20 bases outside the gene matches. Per germline, CDR1 SGHDT and CDR2 YYEEEE. The CDR3 consists of 19 residues. The CDR3, as DNA: TGTGCCAGCAGCCCCCAACACCTCCTCGGACAGGGAACTGCCGGGGAGCTGTTTTTT. Its protein is CASSPQHLLGQGTAGELFF.

V usage is TRBV5-6 and J usage is TRBJ2-3; D might be TRBD2 (6 bases). Germline lookup yields CDR1 SGHDT and CDR2 YYEEEE. CDR3 length: 15 residues. Trimming took 4 bases from V and 2 from J, leaving 14 bases between them. CDR3 DNA sequence: TGTGCCAGCAGCCCGGTCAGGGACTTCACAGATACGCAGTATTTT. Encoded protein: CASSPVRDFTDTQYF. Filled out from reference TRBV5-6 and TRBJ2-3, the complete variable domain reads DAGVTQSPTHLIKTRGQQVTLRCSPKSGHDTVSWYQQALGQGPQFIFQYYEEEERQRGNFPDRFSGHQFPNYSSELNVNALLLGDSALYLCASSPVRDFTDTQYFGPGTRLTVL.

J is TRBJ1-1 and V is TRBV21-1; the table assigns TRBD1, which was not confirmed against the DNA. TRBV21-1 constitutes a pseudogene. The CDR3 covers 14 residues. The CDR3 DNA reads TGTGCCAGCACCGGGACAGGAATTAACACTGAAGCTTTCTTT. It encodes CASTGTGINTEAFF.

The chain uses TRBV18 and TRBJ2-3, with D tentatively TRBD2 (7 bases). Trimming left V 3 bases short and J 4 bases short, with 14 bases between. CDR1 is KGHSH, CDR2 LQKENI, per germline. The CDR3 spans 15 residues. The CDR3 DNA sequence: TGTGCCAGCTCACCGAGAGGGGGGGTCGCAGATACGCAGTATTTT. It is translated as CASSPRGGVADTQYF.

The chain is built from TRBV28 and TRBJ2-5; 9 bases are a match to TRBD2. Trimming cost V 4 bases and J 5 bases; bases outside gene matches: 11. Looked up from germline, CDR1 is MDHEN and CDR2 is SYDVKM. CDR3 length: 16 amino acids. Here the CDR3 DNA reads TGTGCCAGCAGTTCGTATAGCGGGGGAAAAGGGGAGACCCAGTACTTC. This codes for CASSSYSGGKGETQYF.

The rearrangement links TRBV28 to TRBJ2-1; TRBD1 matches at 7 bases. V was pared by 6 bases and J by 10 bases, with 6 bases of the junction left unmatched. The CDR3 contains 12 residues. CDR1 and CDR2 (germline): MDHEN, SYDVKM. For the CDR3, the DNA is TGTGCCAGCAGAACAGGGGTGAGAGAGCAGTTCTTC. This gives the protein CASRTGVREQFF.

The rearrangement links TRBV6-1 to TRBJ2-7; maybe TRBD2 (5 bases). Trimming pared 0 bases from V and 6 bases from J, leaving 9 bases between. Germline-derived CDR1 and CDR2 are MNHNS and SASEGT. The CDR3 runs 13 residues. CDR3 nucleotide sequence: TGTGCCAGCAGTGAAGCGCTAGCCGGCGAGCAGTACTTC. It translates to CASSEALAGEQYF.

The V gene is TRBV28, the J gene TRBJ2-7; 8 bases agree with TRBD2. Germline V CDR1 and CDR2: MDHEN, SYDVKM. The CDR3 loop spans 14 amino acids. V gave up 2 bases and J gave up 3 bases; unmatched junction bases: 3. CDR3 bases: TGTGCCAGCAGTTTACGGACTAGCCGCTACGAGCAGTACTTC. As protein: CASSLRTSRYEQYF.